The TCR beta chain under discussion was sequenced for a study of CD4 T cells in relation to SARS-CoV-2 and coronaviruses. Study in general: ViraFEST: approximately 10-day antigen culture of PBMCs, then TCR beta CDR3 sequencing.

Data came from immunoSEQ multiplex PCR; TCRdb stores just in-frame clones and leaves some out. The table records more than 15,000 clones, 60% to 80% of them present only once. CDR3 length: 16 residues. Trimming removed 2 bases at V and 0 bases at J, with 10 bases between. Looked up from germline, CDR1 is KGHDR and CDR2 is SFDVKD. As for this clone: Its antigen remains unidentified.

The unexposed donors gave CD4+ T cells in about 2010-2019, prior to COVID-19. The cells were cultured for over eight days before CD4+ T cells were isolated. The source of this sequence is a human donor in good health. The chain uses TRBV24-1 and TRBJ1-5, with D possibly being TRBD1 (6 bases). What was sequenced was CD4+ T cells from PBMCs, cultured in vitro. This CDR3 reads CATSDSMGHSNQPQHF. The CDR3 DNA follows: TGTGCCACCAGTGATTCCATGGGACATAGCAATCAGCCCCAGCATTTT.